One and the same sample provided the 9 T cell receptor beta chains below, sequenced in a study of CXCR3-negative and CXCR3-positive naive CD8 T cells (dated by TCRdb to the late 2010s). Study-level results and caveats: TRB CDR3s from CXCR3-positive naive cells showed higher hydrophobicity (lower Kidera factor 4), lower energy, and higher strength and volume indices than CXCR3-negative naive cells.

Which antigens these TCRs recognize remains unknown. The run used a NextSeq 550. The Human TCR Profiling Kit (MiLaboratory) was used to make UMI-labeled 5' RACE TRB cDNA libraries. TCRdb reanalyzed the reads, keeping one entry per CDR3 protein sequence and omitting DNA. The table for this sample records about 92,000 distinct CDR3 sequences. 0.82% of the sample goes to the ten largest clones. Source material: naive CXCR3+ CD8+ T cells from blood. This specimen's cell subset or site label, per the study, means: CD45RO-CCR7+CD27+CD95- naive CD8+ T cells expressing CXCR3 (TNR3+). The source of these receptors is a human donor in good health. Some clones in this sample may be carry-over from other donors' samples.

The chain combines TRBV7-8 with TRBJ1-1. Germline V gene sequence: CDR1 SGHVS, CDR2 FQNEAQ. The CDR3 spans 11 residues. The CDR3 loop is CASSLRGEAFF. Based on the CDR3 plus reference TRBV7-8 and TRBJ1-1, the full variable domain is GAGVSQSPRYKVAKRGQDVALRCDPISGHVSLFWYQQALGQGPEFLTYFQNEAQLDKSGLPSDRFFAERPEGSVSTLKIQRTQQEDSAVYLCASSLRGEAFFGQGTRLTVV.

The genes are TRBV27 and TRBJ2-1; TCRdb designates TRBD2, a call that cannot be tested without DNA. In germline, CDR1 is MNHEY, CDR2 SMNVEV (reference sequence). The CDR3 totals 13 residues. CDR3 region: CASSYSGYNEQFF.

The chain carries TRBV12-3 or TRBV12-4 and TRBJ2-7. The CDR3 totals 13 residues. CDR3 loop: CASSLAVVYEQYF.

V gene TRBV5-1 combines with J gene TRBJ2-1; TCRdb gives TRBD1 as the D gene, but with no DNA this cannot be confirmed. The CDR3 sequence is 15 residues long. Germline V gives CDR1 SGHRS, CDR2 YFSETQ. CDR3 residues: CASSLGREGYNEQFF.

J is TRBJ2-5 and V is TRBV7-8. This CDR3 has 14 amino acids. Germline lookup yields CDR1 SGHVS and CDR2 FQNEAQ. This CDR3 reads CASSLIGFQETQYF.

This rearrangement joins TRBV5-1 to TRBJ2-5; TCRdb indicates TRBD2, and absent DNA this call remains unverified. The germline gives CDR1 SGHRS, CDR2 YFSETQ. There are 16 residues in the CDR3. CDR3 in amino acids: CASSPGLAGMRGTQYF.

V usage is TRBV29-1 and J usage is TRBJ2-5; checking the TCRdb D call of TRBD1 is not possible without DNA. The CDR3 runs 14 residues. The germline V gene encodes CDR1 SQVTM and CDR2 ANQGSEA. The CDR3 protein is CSVPGMGWQETQYF.

V gene TRBV2 combines with J gene TRBJ1-5; the TCRdb D gene call, TRBD1, has no DNA to confirm it. The germline CDR1 and CDR2 sequences are SNHLY and FYNNEI. This CDR3 is 14 amino acids long. CDR3 protein: CASSDRAGNQPQHF.

This rearrangement joins TRBV15 to TRBJ2-5; TCRdb designates TRBD2, a call that cannot be tested without DNA. Germline V gene lookup returns CDR1 LNHNV and CDR2 YYDKDF (reference sequence). The CDR3 sequence is 15 residues long. CDR3 sequence: CATSPGRGIGETQYF.